These 18 T cell receptor beta chains were all obtained from the same sample, sequenced in a study of patients and donors after allogeneic stem cell transplantation. MiXCR was run by TCRdb on the RT-PCR reads, yielding one entry per CDR3 protein. The sample yields 920,000 or so distinct CDR3 sequences, roughly 17% seen once. Sequenced: blood, either unsorted or a sorted T cell fraction (not recorded which). All receptors come from a human donor who was either an allogeneic HSCT recipient or a stem cell or donor lymphocyte infusion donor (not recorded which). It is not recorded whose cells these are; they may come from a transplant donor.

The chain links TRBV24-1 to TRBJ2-3; the match to TRBD1 covers 12 bases. The CDR3 is made up of 17 amino acids. Germline lookup yields CDR1 KGHDR and CDR2 SFDVKD. V shed 1 base and J 5 bases; nucleotides not matched to a gene: 6. The CDR3 spells CATSDFRDRGHGDTQYF. DNA of the CDR3: TGTGCCACCAGTGATTTCCGGGACAGGGGGCATGGAGATACGCAGTATTTT.

The V call is TRBV5-6, the J call TRBJ2-7; TRBD2 matches at 12 bases. The CDR3 is 15 amino acids. Losses at the gene ends were 4 bases for V and 9 bases for J; bases not matched to a gene: 11. The germline V gene encodes CDR1 SGHDT and CDR2 YYEEEE. This chain's CDR3 is CASSVGLAGISGQYF. The CDR3 bases are TGTGCCAGCAGCGTTGGACTAGCGGGGATTTCCGGGCAGTACTTC.

There are many counts of this clonotype. This chain connects TRBV12-3 or TRBV12-4 to TRBJ2-5; 10 bases agree with TRBD2. The CDR3 runs 14 residues. V shed 6 bases and J 6 bases; nucleotides not matched to a gene: 7. The CDR3 DNA sequence: TGTGCCAGCAGGAAGCGGGGGGGGGTAAAGACCCAGTACTTC. Protein: CASRKRGGVKTQYF.

This clonotype appeared a few times. V is TRBV5-1 and J is TRBJ2-5, with TRBD1 matching 7 bases. Germline-derived CDR1 and CDR2 are SGHRS and YFSETQ. J was trimmed by 7 bases and V by 4 bases; bases with no gene match: 10. The CDR3 extends over 14 amino acids. CDR3 region: CASSKGTAEATQYF. The CDR3 DNA follows: TGCGCCAGCAGCAAGGGGACAGCAGAAGCGACCCAGTACTTC. Together with reference TRBV5-1 and TRBJ2-5, the CDR3 gives the full variable domain: KAGVTQTPRYLIKTRGQQVTLSCSPISGHRSVSWYQQTPGQGLQFLFEYFSETQRNKGNFPGRFSGRQFSNSRSEMNVSTLELGDSALYLCASSKGTAEATQYFGPGTRLLVL.

This clonotype has a single count. The chain uses TRBV7-9 and TRBJ1-1; D not resolved. Germline V gene sequence: CDR1 SEHNR, CDR2 FQNEAQ (reference sequence). V lost 7 bases and J 5 bases, leaving 17 bases between the germline ends. CDR3 length: 14 residues. CDR3 bases: TGTGCCAGCAACCCCCCAGACGCACGGACTGAAGCTTTCTTT. The encoded protein is CASNPPDARTEAFF.

The gene calls are TRBV12-3 or TRBV12-4 and TRBJ2-3, with 8 bases that match TRBD2. V lost 4 bases and J lost 8; bases outside the gene matches: 14. The CDR3 is 16 residues long. CDR3 protein: CASSSRLALVPVTQYF. CDR3 nucleotides: TGTGCCAGCAGTTCTCGACTAGCGCTTGTCCCAGTTACGCAGTATTTT.

This chain uses TRBV12-3 or TRBV12-4 with TRBJ1-2, with TRBD1 identical over 7 bases. There are 15 residues in the CDR3. V gave up 4 bases and J gave up 5 bases; unmatched junction bases: 10. The DNA of the CDR3 is TGTGCCAGCAGTTGGTTCGGAGGGGGCTGGTATGGCTACACCTTC. This encodes CASSWFGGGWYGYTF.

This clonotype has a handful of counts. V and J are TRBV25-1 and TRBJ1-3; the match to TRBD1 covers 9 bases. There are 17 residues in the CDR3. J lost 0 bases, V lost 5 bases, and 8 bases had no gene match. Germline CDR1 and CDR2: MGHDK and SYGVNS. The CDR3 coding sequence is TGTGCCAGCAGTATAATTGAGACAGGGGGCTCTGGAAACACCATATATTTT. It is translated as CASSIIETGGSGNTIYF.

The CDR3 is CASSREGGTGGAPGYTF. CDR3 bases: TGTGCCAGCAGCCGAGAGGGGGGGACAGGGGGCGCGCCTGGCTACACCTTC. The chain employs TRBV7-8 and TRBJ1-2; 12 bases line up with TRBD1. The V gene end was trimmed by 5 bases and the J gene end by 7 bases; junction bases not matched to a gene: 14. Germline V gene lookup returns CDR1 SGHVS and CDR2 FQNEAQ. This CDR3 region has 17 residues.

This chain joins TRBV20-1 and TRBJ2-2, with TRBD1 matching 9 bases. The V and J ends lost 6 bases and 7 bases, in that order; junction bases with no gene match: 12. Per the germline V gene, CDR1 is DFQATT and CDR2 is SNEGSKA (reference sequence). This CDR3 has 15 residues. CDR3 protein: CSAPDRDRVGGELFF. The DNA of the CDR3 is TGCAGTGCACCGGACCGGGACAGGGTTGGCGGGGAGCTGTTTTTT.

This chain joins TRBV12-1 and TRBJ1-2; the table's D call, TRBD1, was not checked against the DNA. TRBV12-1 is classified as a pseudogene. The CDR3 consists of 12 residues. Written as DNA, the CDR3 is TGTGCCAGCAGCTTCAGGGGATGGGGCTACACCTTC. Translation: CASSFRGWGYTF.

This clonotype was found a few times. The chain recombines TRBV9 with TRBJ2-7, with TRBD2 identical over 7 bases. V dropped 7 bases and J dropped 2; count of bases not matched to a gene: 9. The CDR3 is 14 residues long. From germline, CDR1 is SGDLS and CDR2 YYNGEE. CDR3 sequence: CASSPSGAPYEQYF. In DNA form, the CDR3 reads TGTGCCAGCTCCCCGAGCGGGGCTCCCTACGAGCAGTACTTC.

The chain combines TRBV7-6 with TRBJ1-3; D unresolved. The V end lost 5 bases, the J end lost 0 bases, and 8 bases lay between the germline ends. Germline assignment: CDR1 SGHVS and CDR2 FNYEAQ. The CDR3 is 14 amino acids. The DNA of the CDR3 is TGTGCCAGCAGCAACACAGACTCTGGAAACACCATATATTTT. As protein: CASSNTDSGNTIYF.

CDR3: CASSQPSGRFTDTQYF. CDR3 bases: TGTGCCAGCAGTCAACCTAGCGGGAGGTTTACAGATACGCAGTATTTT. The rearrangement links TRBV6-4 to TRBJ2-3; 11 positions agree with TRBD2. This CDR3 is 16 amino acids long. Germline V CDR1 and CDR2: MRHNA, SNTAGT. Trimming cost V 5 bases and J 3 bases; bases outside gene matches: 7.

The sample holds a few counts of this clonotype. The chain combines TRBV12-3 or TRBV12-4 with TRBJ2-3; 11 nucleotides match TRBD2. The J segment lost 3 bases and the V segment lost 8 bases, leaving 7 bases of the junction unmatched. The CDR3 is made up of 15 amino acids. The CDR3 reads CASYPTSGGTDTQYF. CDR3 nucleotide sequence: TGTGCCAGCTACCCTACTAGCGGGGGTACAGATACGCAGTATTTT.

The sample holds many counts of this clonotype. The V gene is TRBV2, the J gene TRBJ1-2; D remains ambiguous. Trimming removed 4 bases at V and 4 bases at J, with 10 bases between. This CDR3 contains 13 residues. Germline V gene sequence: CDR1 SNHLY, CDR2 FYNNEI. DNA of the CDR3: TGTGCCAGCAGTGTCGATGGAGGCTATGGCTACACCTTC. It translates to CASSVDGGYGYTF.

This chain joins TRBV25-1 and TRBJ2-7; TRBD2 is a possible D gene (5 bases). The germline V gene has CDR1 MGHDK and CDR2 SYGVNS. The length of the CDR3 is 14 residues. Deletions cut 4 bases from V and 7 bases from J, with 17 bases between. This chain's CDR3 is CASSGRIASGEQYF. CDR3 DNA: TGTGCCAGCAGTGGGCGGATAGCGTCTGGTGAGCAGTACTTC.

This clonotype was observed at least ten times. The chain joins TRBV29-1 to TRBJ2-7, with D unresolved. The CDR3 spans 13 residues. V was cut by 3 bases and J by 3 bases, with 12 bases left in between. The V gene's germline CDR1 is SQVTM and CDR2 ANQGSEA. The chain's CDR3 is CSVEGEDGYEQYF. In nucleotides, the CDR3 is TGCAGCGTTGAGGGCGAGGACGGCTACGAGCAGTACTTC.